Below, one T cell receptor beta chain is given with its context. Antigen: not known. The data belong to a study of CD8+ T cells in alopecia areata. Punch biopsies of lesional scalp, plus peripheral blood, were taken from alopecia areata patients. This CDR3 is built from 13 residues. Germline V gene sequence: CDR1 MGHDK, CDR2 SYGVNS. Trimming stripped 5 bases from V and 1 base from J, with 7 bases between. Reverse transcription of extracted RNA yielded cDNA, which provided the sequencing template. Measured with immunoSEQ multiplex PCR; TCRdb has only the in-frame clones, and not every one. The sample has 170,000 or so clones, around 63% seen once; the top ten hold around 1.6%. Study results and limitations: Scalp lesions, especially in alopecia totalis/universalis, had higher clonality than normal scalp.

V gene TRBV25-1 combines with J gene TRBJ2-3; D is unclear. The sample was CD4+ T cells sorted from blood, taken at week 0. The TCR originated in a human donor with alopecia areata. DNA of the CDR3: TGTGCCAGCAGTATAACAGGCACAGATACGCAGTATTTT. Residues: CASSITGTDTQYF. The whole variable domain, filled in from reference TRBV25-1 and TRBJ2-3, reads EADIYQTPRYLVIGTGKKITLECSQTMGHDKMYWYQQDPGMELHLIHYSYGVNSTEKGDLSSESTVSRIRTEHFPLTLESARPSHTSQYLCASSITGTDTQYFGPGTRLTVL.